This T cell receptor beta chain appears in the sequencing data of a study of T cell responses to AZD1222 COVID-19 vaccine. Study outcomes and limitations: Targeting of unmutated variant regions was reportedly seen in nearly half of spike-specific TCRs. A rise in Spike-specific TCR breadth and depth followed two AZD1222 doses. Spike regions recognized by vaccine-associated CD4 TCRs spanned the protein, led by 160-218 and 743-854.

Sequenced by immunoSEQ multiplex PCR; TCRdb stores in-frame clones only, minus some. The table shows roughly 100,000 clones, with over 80% occurring only once. Trimming left V 2 bases short and J 6 bases short, with 13 bases between. The CDR3 consists of 15 residues. The germline V gene has CDR1 LGHDT and CDR2 YNNKEL (reference sequence). As to this clone: What it recognizes is unknown.

The sequencing used peripheral blood, collected on day 0 of AZD1222 vaccination. The origin of this receptor is an adult in good health. This chain links TRBV3-1 (or the pseudogene TRBV3-2) with TRBJ1-4; D uncertain. The CDR3 is CASSQFGEFDEKLFF. The CDR3 DNA sequence: TGTGCCAGCAGCCAATTCGGGGAATTCGATGAAAAACTGTTTTTT.